The sequence of this T cell receptor (beta chain) was determined in a study of T-cell reconstitution after alpha-beta-depleted transplantation in children. Study-level points and caveats: As was reported, about two months after transplant, alpha-beta T cells came from several hundred expanded graft clones.

The library targeted TCRbeta and was prepared with unique molecular identifiers. TCRdb redid the calling of the PCR reads with MiXCR, one entry per CDR3 protein. This table has under 50,000 distinct CDR3 sequences, approximately 52% appearing once. This clonotype was counted many times. As yet, its antigen is unknown. The CDR3 runs to 15 residues. V was shortened by 0 bases and J by 7 bases, with 12 bases between the two germline ends. CDR1 and CDR2 from the germline V gene are MNHEY and SMNVEV (reference sequence). The specimen comprised peripheral blood, sampled before TCRalphabeta/CD19-depleted stem cell transplant. The sequence derives from a boy under three years old with SCID, due to receive a stem cell transplant. The gene calls are TRBV27 and TRBJ1-4; the D is unclear. The CDR3 reads CASSLSDGSGEKLFF. In nucleotides, the CDR3 is TGTGCCAGCAGTTTATCGGACGGGTCGGGTGAAAAACTGTTTTTT.